The rows below give T cell receptor beta chains drawn from one sample of a study of T cells in Graves' hyperthyroidism and ophthalmopathy. TCRdb re-called the multiplex PCR reads with MiXCR, one entry per CDR3 protein. The sample shows about 340,000 distinct CDR3 sequences, around a sixth of them seen only once. Sequencing used blood. The source of these receptors is a woman aged 45 to 65 with Graves' hyperthyroidism. The CDR3 runs from the conserved cysteine through the conserved F or W. The D gene is left open where the match is weak. Some rows have no size entry. The others give once, few or many, or a class for an expanded clone.

j_call: TRBJ1-5
clone_size: many
v_call: TRBV11-1
d_call: NA
cdr3_nt: TGTGCCAGCAGCTTAGTGGGGGGTCAGCCCCAGCATTTT
cdr3_aa: CASSLVGGQPQHF

j_call: TRBJ2-5
clone_size: many
v_call: TRBV2
d_call: TRBD2
cdr3_nt: TGTGCCAGCAGACCTAGCGGGGTATACCAAGAGACCCAGTACTTC
cdr3_aa: CASRPSGVYQETQYF

j_call: TRBJ1-6
clone_size: NA
v_call: TRBV9
d_call: NA
cdr3_nt: TGTGCCAGCAGCGAGACGGTAGATTCACCCCTCCACTTT
cdr3_aa: CASSETVDSPLHF

j_call: TRBJ2-3
clone_size: many
v_call: TRBV3-1
d_call: TRBD2
cdr3_nt: TGTGCCAGCAGCCAAGATGCGACTAGCGGGGGGTCCACAGATACGCAGTATTTT
cdr3_aa: CASSQDATSGGSTDTQYF

j_call: TRBJ2-2
clone_size: NA
v_call: TRBV6-9
d_call: NA
cdr3_nt: TGTGCCAGCAGTTATAACCCCTGGGCCGGCAACACCGGGGAGCTGTTTTTT
cdr3_aa: CASSYNPWAGNTGELFF

j_call: TRBJ2-3
clone_size: few
v_call: TRBV18
d_call: TRBD2
cdr3_nt: TGTGCCAGCTCACCGGTGGTAGCGGGAGGGCCTAGCACAGATACGCAGTATTTT
cdr3_aa: CASSPVVAGGPSTDTQYF

j_call: TRBJ2-2
clone_size: few
v_call: TRBV6-1
d_call: NA
cdr3_nt: TGTGCCAGCAGGGATGGACAGAACACCGGGGAGCTGTTTTTT
cdr3_aa: CASRDGQNTGELFF

j_call: TRBJ1-1
clone_size: many
v_call: TRBV6-1
d_call: NA
cdr3_nt: TGTGCCAGCAGTTACGATCAGATGAACACTGAAGCTTTCTTT
cdr3_aa: CASSYDQMNTEAFF

j_call: TRBJ1-1
clone_size: many
v_call: TRBV20-1
d_call: TRBD1
cdr3_nt: TGCAGTGCTCCTTCAGGGGGCTCCTCTGAAGCTTTCTTT
cdr3_aa: CSAPSGGSSEAFF

j_call: TRBJ1-2
clone_size: many
v_call: TRBV7-2
d_call: NA
cdr3_nt: TGTGCCAGCGGAACAGGGCCTAACTATGGCTACACCTTC
cdr3_aa: CASGTGPNYGYTF

j_call: TRBJ1-5
clone_size: NA
v_call: TRBV3-1
d_call: NA
cdr3_nt: TGTGCCAGCAGCCAAGATATGGCCTCGGGGCAGCCCCAGCATTTT
cdr3_aa: CASSQDMASGQPQHF

j_call: TRBJ1-1
clone_size: few
v_call: TRBV7-2
d_call: TRBD1
cdr3_nt: TGTGCCAGCAGCCCCCGACAGGGGGATACTGAAGCTTTCTTT
cdr3_aa: CASSPRQGDTEAFF

j_call: TRBJ1-2
clone_size: NA
v_call: TRBV6-5
d_call: TRBD1
cdr3_nt: TGTGCCAGCAGTTACGCCGGGACAGGGGATGGCTACACCTTC
cdr3_aa: CASSYAGTGDGYTF

j_call: TRBJ1-3
clone_size: NA
v_call: TRBV7-8
d_call: TRBD1
cdr3_nt: TGTGCCAGCAGCTTAGGGCAGTCGGGGGGACAGGCCCGCTCTGGAAACACCATATATTTT
cdr3_aa: CASSLGQSGGQARSGNTIYF

j_call: TRBJ1-2
clone_size: few
v_call: TRBV19
d_call: NA
cdr3_nt: TGTGCCAGTAGTAGGTTCCCCGTCGGCGCCTATGGCTACACCTTC
cdr3_aa: CASSRFPVGAYGYTF

j_call: TRBJ1-3
clone_size: few
v_call: TRBV15
d_call: NA
cdr3_nt: TGTGCCACCAGCAGATGGGACTCTGGAAACACCATATATTTT
cdr3_aa: CATSRWDSGNTIYF

j_call: TRBJ2-1
clone_size: many
v_call: TRBV2
d_call: TRBD2
cdr3_nt: TGTGCCAGCATGCGGGAGGATTTCAATGAGCAGTTCTTC
cdr3_aa: CASMREDFNEQFF

j_call: TRBJ2-2
clone_size: many
v_call: TRBV5-8
d_call: TRBD2
cdr3_nt: TGTGCCAGCAGCCAGGCTAGCGGGAGGATCACCGGGGAGCTGTTTTTT
cdr3_aa: CASSQASGRITGELFF

j_call: TRBJ2-5
clone_size: NA
v_call: TRBV30
d_call: NA
cdr3_nt: TGTGCCTGGAGTGTTACGGGGACCCAGTACTTC
cdr3_aa: CAWSVTGTQYF

j_call: TRBJ2-7
clone_size: many
v_call: TRBV25-1
d_call: NA
cdr3_nt: TGTGCCAGCAGCGACCGCCATGGAGAGGCCTACGAGCAGTACTTC
cdr3_aa: CASSDRHGEAYEQYF

j_call: TRBJ2-3
clone_size: NA
v_call: TRBV9
d_call: TRBD1
cdr3_nt: TGTGCCAGCAGCGACGGACAGGTAGATACGCAGTATTTT
cdr3_aa: CASSDGQVDTQYF

j_call: TRBJ1-2
clone_size: many
v_call: TRBV6-1
d_call: NA
cdr3_nt: TGTGCCAGCAGTGAACCGGGGGTTCGATATGGCTACACCTTC
cdr3_aa: CASSEPGVRYGYTF

j_call: TRBJ1-4
clone_size: NA
v_call: TRBV5-6
d_call: NA
cdr3_nt: TGTGCCAGCAGCTTGGCTCAGGAGGGAAATGAAAAACTGTTTTTT
cdr3_aa: CASSLAQEGNEKLFF

j_call: TRBJ1-2
clone_size: many
v_call: TRBV13
d_call: NA
cdr3_nt: TGTGCCAGCAGCTTAAACCCGGATGCTAACTATGGCTACACCTTC
cdr3_aa: CASSLNPDANYGYTF